This passage covers 15 T cell receptor beta chains from one sample sequenced in a study of blood T cell repertoires in COVID-19 (dated by TCRdb to 2020 to 2021). Libraries were built with the immunoSEQ multiplex PCR assay. TCRdb carries this immuneACCESS record with in-frame sequences only. Its versions omit some clonotypes, under half of them owing to an unresolved V gene in the studies checked, with the rest unexplained. Counted in this sample were approximately 100,000 clones; 65% to 80% of them appeared once. Together, the top ten hold roughly 19% of the sample. The sequencing input was peripheral blood. All receptors come from a man aged 65-85 years with active or convalescent COVID-19.

This rearrangement joins TRBV7-9 to TRBJ2-7, with D possibly being TRBD1 (5 bases). Trimming pared 10 bases from V and 3 bases from J, leaving 10 bases between. The CDR3 length is 11 residues. Germline V CDR1 and CDR2: SEHNR, FQNEAQ (reference sequence). This CDR3 is CAIADNYEQYF. CDR3 nucleotide sequence: TGTGCCATCGCGGACAACTACGAGCAGTACTTC. The full variable domain, completed using reference TRBV7-9 and TRBJ2-7, is DTGVSQNPRHKITKRGQNVTFRCDPISEHNRLYWYRQTLGQGPEFLTYFQNEAQLEKSRLLSDRFSAERPKGSFSTLEIQRTEQGDSAMYLCAIADNYEQYFGPGTRLTVT.

This clone has just one count. V usage is TRBV7-9 and J usage is TRBJ2-7, with TRBD1 matching over 9 bases. Germline V gene sequence: CDR1 SEHNR, CDR2 FQNEAQ (reference sequence). The length of the CDR3 is 15 residues. V was clipped by 5 bases and J by 3 bases; unmatched bases: 8. This CDR3 reads CASSPGQGKVYEQYF. The CDR3 nucleotides read TGTGCCAGCAGCCCGGGACAGGGAAAGGTCTACGAGCAGTACTTC.

The chain is built from TRBV30 and TRBJ1-5, with 7 bases matching TRBD1. Germline V gives CDR1 GTSNPN, CDR2 SVGIG (reference sequence). With 3 bases clipped from V and 3 bases from J, the junction kept 8 bases outside the gene matches. The CDR3 extends over 15 amino acids. CDR3 coding DNA: TGTGCCTGGAGCCGATACGGGACAGTCAATCAGCCCCAGCATTTT. This encodes CAWSRYGTVNQPQHF.

The chain joins TRBV23-1 to TRBJ2-5; TRBD1 aligns across 10 bases. TRBV23-1 belongs to the ORF category, with a function that is uncertain. J was trimmed by 5 bases and V by 7 bases; bases with no gene match: 7. The CDR3 spans 14 residues. The CDR3 DNA follows: TGCGCCAGCACGACCGGGACAGGGGAGGAGACCCAGTACTTC. This encodes CASTTGTGEETQYF.

This chain joins TRBV7-9 and TRBJ2-7, with 7 bases matching TRBD1. Trimming cost V 4 bases and J 0 bases; bases outside gene matches: 9. The CDR3 is made up of 16 amino acids. Germline CDR1 reads SEHNR; CDR2 reads FQNEAQ (reference sequence). The CDR3 DNA sequence: TGTGCCAGCAGCTCCACCACAGGGGAAGTCTCCTACGAGCAGTACTTC. This translates into CASSSTTGEVSYEQYF.

This clone is a singleton in its sample. The chain uses TRBV6-5 and TRBJ2-7, with 7 bases lining up with TRBD2. Germline lookup yields CDR1 MNHEY and CDR2 SVGAGI. The length of the CDR3 is 11 residues. The V segment lost 8 bases and the J segment 4 bases; nucleotides outside the gene matches: 2. CDR3 protein: CASLGGYEQYF. CDR3 nucleotides: TGTGCCAGCTTGGGGGGGTACGAGCAGTACTTC.

The chain carries TRBV30 and TRBJ2-5, with D perhaps matching TRBD1 (6 bases). The germline V gene encodes CDR1 GTSNPN and CDR2 SVGIG (reference sequence). This CDR3 comprises 16 residues. V was trimmed by 2 bases and J by 1 base, leaving 17 bases between them. The CDR3 here is CAWSTGTHRIQETQYF. CDR3 bases: TGTGCCTGGAGTACGGGGACACACCGTATCCAAGAGACCCAGTACTTC. Looking up the rest from reference TRBV30 and TRBJ2-5 gives the full variable domain: SQTIHQWPATLVQPVGSPLSLECTVEGTSNPNLYWYRQAAGRGLQLLFYSVGIGQISSEVPQNLSASRPQDRQFILSSKKLLLSDSGFYLCAWSTGTHRIQETQYFGPGTRLLVL.

This chain uses TRBV6-5 with TRBJ1-1, with D hard to call. The germline CDR1 and CDR2 sequences are MNHEY and SVGAGI. CDR3 length: 13 residues. V was trimmed by 6 bases and J by 0 bases, leaving 8 bases between them. The CDR3 loop reads CASRAGVNTEAFF. The CDR3 DNA is TGTGCCAGCAGGGCCGGAGTGAACACTGAAGCTTTCTTT.

The chain has TRBV4-2 and TRBJ1-5; possible D gene TRBD1, 6 bases. Germline V lookup: CDR1 LGHNA, CDR2 YNFKEQ. V dropped 1 base and J dropped 7 bases, with 14 bases sitting between them. The CDR3 totals 15 residues. CDR3 DNA: TGTGCCAGCAGCCAAGGGGGGCAGAGTAGACAGCCCCAGCATTTT. Translation gives CASSQGGQSRQPQHF.

The chain combines TRBV4-1 with TRBJ2-5, with TRBD1 matching over 9 bases. Per germline, CDR1 MGHRA and CDR2 YSYEKL. The CDR3 is made up of 14 amino acids. V lost 4 bases, J lost 5 bases, and 5 bases stayed unmatched. The DNA of the CDR3 is TGCGCCAGCAGCCCCGGGACAGGGATGGAGACCCAGTACTTC. This translates into CASSPGTGMETQYF.

The chain couples TRBV6-5 to TRBJ2-3; 9 bases map to TRBD1. CDR1 is MNHEY, CDR2 SVGAGI, per germline. Trimming cost V 6 bases and J 10 bases; bases outside gene matches: 11. The CDR3 loop spans 14 amino acids. The CDR3 protein is CASRPGQGGSAQYF. In nucleotides, the CDR3 is TGTGCCAGCAGGCCGGGACAGGGTGGTTCCGCGCAGTATTTT.

There are a few counts of this clone. This chain uses TRBV13 with TRBJ1-1; TRBD1 might be the D (6 bases). V was shortened by 6 bases and J by 3 bases, with 11 bases between the two germline ends. This CDR3 is built from 13 residues. Germline CDR1 and CDR2: PRHDT and FYEKMQ (reference sequence). For the CDR3, the DNA is TGTGCCAGCAGGGGAAACAGGGACACTGAAGCTTTCTTT. Amino acid sequence: CASRGNRDTEAFF. Drawing the rest from reference TRBV13 and TRBJ1-1, the complete variable domain is AAGVIQSPRHLIKEKRETATLKCYPIPRHDTVYWYQQGPGQDPQFLISFYEKMQSDKGSIPDRFSAQQFSDYHSELNMSSLELGDSALYFCASRGNRDTEAFFGQGTRLTVV.

This chain joins TRBV11-2 and TRBJ1-1; 10 nucleotides line up with TRBD1. The germline gives CDR1 SGHAT, CDR2 FQNNGV. V trimming: 6 bases; J trimming: 4 bases; junction bases outside the gene matches: 8. CDR3 size: 15 residues. This CDR3 reads CASRPRTGGGTEAFF. The CDR3 DNA sequence: TGTGCCAGCAGACCCCGGACAGGGGGAGGCACTGAAGCTTTCTTT.

V and J are TRBV9 and TRBJ1-1; maybe TRBD1 (5 bases). Germline CDR1 and CDR2: SGDLS and YYNGEE. There are 14 residues in the CDR3. The V and J ends lost 0 bases and 4 bases respectively, with 10 bases between them. The CDR3 here is CASSVGGRFTEAFF. The CDR3 DNA reads TGTGCCAGCAGCGTAGGGGGGAGGTTCACTGAAGCTTTCTTT.

The V gene is TRBV11-2, the J gene TRBJ1-1; 8 bases map to TRBD1. This CDR3 is 13 amino acids long. Germline V gives CDR1 SGHAT, CDR2 FQNNGV. J gave up 5 bases and V 5 bases, and 4 bases lay outside the gene matches. The CDR3 loop reads CASSQDRGTEAFF. CDR3 DNA: TGTGCCAGCAGCCAAGACAGGGGAACTGAAGCTTTCTTT.